The count of the clone carrying this T cell receptor (beta chain) is one. Its antigen is unidentified. The data derive from a study of type 1 regulatory T cells. The wider study: T-allo10 is an in vitro-generated, Tr1-enriched CD4 T cell product specific for alloantigen. Study-wide results and caveats: Type 1 regulatory T cells had a more restricted TCR repertoire than non-type 1 regulatory T cells.

TCRdb recomputed calls from the reads with MiXCR, one row per CDR3 protein. Found here are 60,000 to 75,000 distinct CDR3 sequences, about 20% of them singletons; the top ten hold roughly 8.3%. The CDR3 contains 14 residues. V was clipped by 4 bases and J by 5 bases; unmatched bases: 5. Germline V gene sequence: CDR1 LGHDT, CDR2 YNNKEL (reference sequence). The source is a human donor in good health. The chain carries TRBV3-1 and TRBJ2-5; 9 bases align to TRBD1. The specimen was cultured type 1 regulatory T (Tr1) cells, either the whole culture or a sorted fraction (not recorded which). CDR3 DNA sequence: TGTGCCAGCAGCCGCCGTGGACAGGGGGAGACCCAGTACTTC. Its translation is CASSRRGQGETQYF.